A single sample gave rise to the 25 T cell receptor beta chains below, sequenced in a study of blood T cell repertoires in COVID-19. TCRdb's copy holds only in-frame clones and misses some; the assay was immunoSEQ multiplex PCR. Seen here are roughly 250,000 clones, about 90% observed once, and the top ten hold 1.5% to 2%. The sample was PBMCs or T cells enriched from blood (not recorded which). These receptors were taken from a woman younger than 35 who had recovered from COVID-19.

The chain uses TRBV4-1 and TRBJ2-2; D perhaps matches TRBD2 (7 bases). This CDR3 region has 16 residues. V lost 4 bases to trimming and J lost 5 bases, with 17 bases between them. CDR1 is MGHRA, CDR2 YSYEKL, per germline. In DNA form, the CDR3 reads TGCGCCAGCAGCCTCGAGGGAGGGGGAAGGACCGGGGAGCTGTTTTTT. Protein sequence: CASSLEGGGRTGELFF.

V usage is TRBV7-2 and J usage is TRBJ2-3; 10 nucleotides agree with TRBD2. Germline-derived CDR1 and CDR2 are SGHTA and FQGNSA. This CDR3 has 16 residues. The junction had 5 bases not matched to a gene; V was cut back by 5 bases and J by 0 bases. CDR3 protein: CASSLTSGVSTDTQYF. The CDR3 nucleotides are TGTGCCAGCAGCCTTACTAGCGGGGTTAGCACAGATACGCAGTATTTT.

The genes are TRBV3-1 (or the pseudogene TRBV3-2) and TRBJ2-7; D not resolved. The V and J ends lost 0 bases and 2 bases respectively, with 5 bases between them. Germline lookup yields CDR1 LGHDT and CDR2 YNNKEL (reference sequence). The CDR3 loop spans 13 amino acids. The CDR3 DNA is TGTGCCAGCAGCCAAGATGGGCCCTACGAGCAGTACTTC. This gives the protein CASSQDGPYEQYF.

The rearrangement uses TRBV27 and TRBJ1-2; D gene uncertain. V shed 2 bases and J shed 4 bases, with 8 bases lying between them. This CDR3 is 13 amino acids long. The germline V gene has CDR1 MNHEY and CDR2 SMNVEV (reference sequence). The CDR3 sequence is CASSLGQAYGYTF. CDR3 in DNA: TGTGCCAGCAGTTTAGGCCAGGCCTATGGCTACACCTTC.

This CDR3 is CASSQHRERNQPQHF. CDR3 DNA sequence: TGCGCCAGCAGCCAGCACAGGGAACGCAATCAGCCCCAGCATTTT. The rearrangement uses TRBV4-3 and TRBJ1-5; tentatively, D is TRBD1 (6 bases). The CDR3 is 15 amino acids. CDR1 is LGHNA and CDR2 is YSLEER in the germline V gene. Trimming left V 3 bases short and J 2 bases short, with 11 bases between.

The sample holds a few counts of this clone. The V and J genes are TRBV19 and TRBJ2-5, with 13 bases that match TRBD2. Germline CDR1 reads LNHDA; CDR2 reads SQIVND (reference sequence). CDR3 length: 15 amino acids. Trimming took 4 bases from V and 5 from J; bases not matched to a gene: 4. CDR3 coding DNA: TGTGCCAGTAGTAGACTAGCGGGGGGCGGGGAGACCCAGTACTTC. This encodes CASSRLAGGGETQYF.

On this clone: The same CDR3 can be traced to other DNA sequences in this sample. J is TRBJ2-7 and V is TRBV7-8; 9 bases match TRBD2. This CDR3 is 15 amino acids long. Germline CDR1 reads SGHVS; CDR2 reads FQNEAQ. The junction had 5 bases not matched to a gene; V was cut back by 3 bases and J by 2 bases. CDR3 loop: CASSLTSGTTYEQYF. CDR3 nucleotide sequence: TGTGCCAGCAGCTTGACTAGCGGTACGACCTACGAGCAGTACTTC.

This chain links TRBV7-9 with TRBJ2-7; D perhaps matches TRBD1 (5 bases). Germline assignment: CDR1 SEHNR and CDR2 FQNEAQ (reference sequence). This CDR3 comprises 14 residues. V gave up 7 bases and J gave up 3 bases, with 16 bases separating them. The DNA for the CDR3 is TGTGCCAGCACATCCGGCAGGGCAGTCTACGAGCAGTACTTC. Protein sequence: CASTSGRAVYEQYF.

J is TRBJ2-5 and V is TRBV5-1; TRBD1 agrees at 7 bases. J was trimmed by 6 bases and V by 4 bases; bases with no gene match: 9. Germline loops: CDR1 SGHRS, CDR2 YFSETQ. The CDR3 runs to 14 residues. The CDR3 sequence is CASSPGQDVQTQYF. CDR3 DNA: TGCGCCAGCAGCCCCGGACAGGACGTACAGACCCAGTACTTC.

The rearrangement joins TRBV2 to TRBJ2-2; TRBD2 aligns across 9 bases. With 6 bases clipped from V and 4 bases from J, the junction kept 6 bases outside the gene matches. CDR3 length equals 15 residues. CDR1 is SNHLY and CDR2 is FYNNEI in the germline V gene. The CDR3 nucleotides are TGTGCCAGCAGACTCGGGACTAGCAGCACCGGGGAGCTGTTTTTT. Protein: CASRLGTSSTGELFF.

The rearrangement links TRBV28 to TRBJ2-7, with 7 bases fitting TRBD1. The CDR3 is made up of 15 amino acids. CDR1 and CDR2 (germline): MDHEN, SYDVKM. V trimming: 6 bases; J trimming: 6 bases; junction bases outside the gene matches: 14. CDR3 sequence reads: CASRGDRAITREQYF. In DNA, the CDR3 is TGTGCCAGCAGGGGAGACAGGGCCATAACCCGCGAGCAGTACTTC.

The V and J genes are TRBV19 and TRBJ2-3; TRBD1 agrees at 7 bases. This CDR3 region has 15 residues. The V segment lost 5 bases and the J segment 5 bases; nucleotides outside the gene matches: 10. Germline V gene data show CDR1 as LNHDA and CDR2 as SQIVND (reference sequence). The DNA of the CDR3 is TGTGCCAGTAGTTCACCGGGACAGAATAGAGATACGCAGTATTTT. Protein: CASSSPGQNRDTQYF.

CDR3 sequence: CASSLDGMTGVAFF. The CDR3 DNA follows: TGTGCCAGCAGCTTAGATGGCATGACCGGGGTAGCTTTCTTT. V gene TRBV7-8 combines with J gene TRBJ1-1; no clear D gene. Trimming shortened V by 1 base and J by 10 bases, and 16 bases separated the two germline ends. Germline loops: CDR1 SGHVS, CDR2 FQNEAQ. This CDR3 contains 14 residues.

V gene TRBV6-2 or TRBV6-3 combines with J gene TRBJ2-4; 9 bases are shared with TRBD1. Germline loops: CDR1 MNHEY, CDR2 SVGEGT. J gave up 3 bases and V 2 bases, and 8 bases lay outside the gene matches. The CDR3 has 17 amino acids. The CDR3 coding sequence is TGTGCCAGCAGTTACCGGGCGGGACAGGGTGACAAAAACATTCAGTACTTC. Its translation: CASSYRAGQGDKNIQYF.

This chain connects TRBV4-1 to TRBJ1-2, with D hard to call. CDR1 is MGHRA, CDR2 YSYEKL, per germline. Trimming stripped 2 bases from V and 8 bases from J, with 12 bases between. CDR3 length: 13 amino acids. CDR3: CASSQRLGAGYTF. CDR3 sequence (DNA): TGCGCCAGCAGCCAACGTCTGGGAGCGGGCTACACCTTC.

The chain couples TRBV13 to TRBJ1-1; no clear D. The CDR3 sequence is 13 residues long. V lost 5 bases to trimming and J lost 5 bases, with 12 bases between them. CDR1 PRHDT and CDR2 FYEKMQ come from the germline V gene (reference sequence). CDR3 sequence: CASSRSPGTEAFF. The CDR3 DNA is TGTGCCAGCAGCCGATCCCCGGGAACTGAAGCTTTCTTT.

The rearrangement links TRBV7-2 to TRBJ1-6; D might be TRBD1 (6 bases). The germline gives CDR1 SGHTA, CDR2 FQGNSA. Trimming pared 3 bases from V and 5 bases from J, leaving 11 bases between. The CDR3 extends over 15 amino acids. The CDR3 region is CASSFRTANNSPLHF. The CDR3 nucleotides are TGTGCCAGCAGCTTTAGGACAGCAAATAATTCACCCCTCCACTTT.

This chain links TRBV4-1 with TRBJ1-4, with a possible D match to TRBD1 (6 bases). CDR1 is MGHRA and CDR2 is YSYEKL in the germline V gene. The CDR3 has 15 residues. The germline V and J ends were trimmed by 2 bases and 5 bases, with 12 bases remaining between them. In DNA form, the CDR3 reads TGCGCCAGCAGCCAACAGGACAGACCCAATGAAAAACTGTTTTTT. Amino acids: CASSQQDRPNEKLFF.

This clone was seen a single time. V gene TRBV7-9 combines with J gene TRBJ1-2; D call uncertain. V gave up 0 bases and J gave up 8 bases, with 7 bases separating them. CDR3 length: 12 amino acids. Germline V gives CDR1 SEHNR, CDR2 FQNEAQ (reference sequence). CDR3 bases: TGTGCCAGCAGCTTAGCCCCGGTGGGCTACACCTTC. Its protein is CASSLAPVGYTF.

This clone was counted once. The CDR3 DNA is TGTGCCAGCTCACCTTCCGTCGGGAGCACTGAAGCTTTCTTT. Translated: CASSPSVGSTEAFF. V usage is TRBV18 and J usage is TRBJ1-1, with no clear D. Germline V CDR1 and CDR2: KGHSH, LQKENI. V was clipped by 3 bases and J by 4 bases, with 12 bases between them. The CDR3 is made up of 14 amino acids.

The V and J genes are TRBV7-8 and TRBJ2-7, with 7 nucleotides matching TRBD2. CDR1 is SGHVS and CDR2 is FQNEAQ in the germline V gene. The junction had 9 bases not matched to a gene; V was cut back by 4 bases and J by 3 bases. The CDR3 is 15 amino acids. The DNA for the CDR3 is TGTGCCAGCAGCTGGAGACCCGGGACTAACTACGAGCAGTACTTC. Protein sequence: CASSWRPGTNYEQYF.

The V gene is TRBV4-1, the J gene TRBJ2-3, with 7 nucleotides matching TRBD1. Germline lookup yields CDR1 MGHRA and CDR2 YSYEKL. The CDR3 length is 15 residues. Trimming cost V 4 bases and J 0 bases; bases outside gene matches: 4. The CDR3 DNA follows: TGCGCCAGCAGCCCGATGACAGGGAGCACAGATACGCAGTATTTT. This codes for CASSPMTGSTDTQYF.

V usage is TRBV18 and J usage is TRBJ2-7; 7 bases map to TRBD1. V was pared by 4 bases and J by 2 bases, with 2 bases of the junction left unmatched. Germline loops: CDR1 KGHSH, CDR2 LQKENI. The CDR3 has 13 amino acids. DNA of the CDR3: TGTGCCAGCTCACGGGGACAGACCTACGAGCAGTACTTC. Its protein is CASSRGQTYEQYF.

The chain carries TRBV7-9 and TRBJ2-7; TRBD1 is a possible D gene (6 bases). CDR3 length: 17 amino acids. Trimming took 0 bases from V and 2 from J, leaving 17 bases between them. The germline gives CDR1 SEHNR, CDR2 FQNEAQ (reference sequence). CDR3 DNA sequence: TGTGCCAGCAGCTTAGCAGTACAGGGTTTCTTACCCTACGAGCAGTACTTC. Protein: CASSLAVQGFLPYEQYF. Complete variable domain (other parts from reference TRBV7-9 and TRBJ2-7): DTGVSQNPRHKITKRGQNVTFRCDPISEHNRLYWYRQTLGQGPEFLTYFQNEAQLEKSRLLSDRFSAERPKGSFSTLEIQRTEQGDSAMYLCASSLAVQGFLPYEQYFGPGTRLTVT.

This rearrangement joins TRBV5-4 to TRBJ1-1; D ambiguous. The germline CDR1 and CDR2 sequences are SGHNT and YYREEE (reference sequence). V was clipped by 4 bases and J by 4 bases, with 11 bases between them. The CDR3 length is 13 residues. CDR3 residues: CASSPPAGTEAFF. The CDR3 nucleotides are TGTGCCAGCAGCCCGCCCGCGGGCACTGAAGCTTTCTTT. The full variable domain, in which reference TRBV5-4 and TRBJ1-1 provide the parts outside the CDR3, is ETGVTQSPTHLIKTRGQQVTLRCSSQSGHNTVSWYQQALGQGPQFIFQYYREEENGRGNFPPRFSGLQFPNYSSELNVNALELDDSALYLCASSPPAGTEAFFGQGTRLTVV.